Following are 22 T cell receptor beta chains from one sample sequenced in a study of CXCR3-negative and CXCR3-positive naive CD8 T cells. TRB cDNA libraries were made by UMI-labeled 5' RACE. TCRdb re-called the 5' RACE reads and shows each CDR3 protein once, DNA omitted. This sample contains about 92,000 distinct CDR3 sequences. Sequences were obtained from naive CXCR3- CD8+ T cells from blood. Indicated subset: CD45RO-CCR7+CD27+CD95- naive CD8+ T cells lacking CXCR3 (TNR3-). The receptors come from a human donor in good health. Some clones in this sample may be carry-over from other donors' samples.

The chain has TRBV29-1 and TRBJ1-1; the D call of TRBD1 rests on TCRdb alone, since no DNA is present to check it. CDR3 size: 12 residues. Germline assignment: CDR1 SQVTM and CDR2 ANQGSEA. The CDR3 here is CSVRQGNTEAFF.

The chain is built from TRBV29-1 and TRBJ2-1. Germline lookup yields CDR1 SQVTM and CDR2 ANQGSEA. The CDR3 sequence is 13 residues long. The CDR3 loop is CSVEEGSYNEQFF.

The V and J genes are TRBV5-6 and TRBJ2-1; TCRdb returns TRBD2, unconfirmable since there is no DNA. The CDR3 extends over 18 amino acids. Germline CDR1 reads SGHDT; CDR2 reads YYEEEE. CDR3 loop: CASSLSLPSLRSYNEQFF.

The chain is built from TRBV11-2 and TRBJ2-2. The CDR3 runs to 13 residues. The germline V gene has CDR1 SGHAT and CDR2 FQNNGV. The CDR3 here is CASSLGQGGELFF. The variable domain in full, completed from reference TRBV11-2 and TRBJ2-2, reads EAGVAQSPRYKIIEKRQSVAFWCNPISGHATLYWYQQILGQGPKLLIQFQNNGVVDDSQLPKDRFSAERLKGVDSTLKIQPAKLEDSAVYLCASSLGQGGELFFGEGSRLTVL.

This chain uses TRBV4-1 with TRBJ2-1; TCRdb reports TRBD2, a call that lacks DNA to check it against. This CDR3 has 14 residues. Germline CDR1 MGHRA, CDR2 YSYEKL. CDR3 region: CASGDADYPNEQFF.

V gene TRBV4-2 combines with J gene TRBJ2-1; TCRdb gives TRBD2 as the D gene, but with no DNA this cannot be confirmed. The germline V gene encodes CDR1 LGHNA and CDR2 YNFKEQ. The CDR3 extends over 18 amino acids. The CDR3 spells CASSQGSGTSGLYNEQFF.

V and J are TRBV5-1 and TRBJ2-7; TCRdb's D call of TRBD1 is untestable without DNA. This CDR3 comprises 15 residues. Looked up from germline, CDR1 is SGHRS and CDR2 is YFSETQ. This CDR3 reads CASSPGGTGVYEQYF.

The chain carries TRBV6-4 and TRBJ2-3. Germline V gives CDR1 MRHNA, CDR2 SNTAGT. The CDR3 totals 15 residues. The CDR3 is CASSDSSGGTDTQYF.

The CDR3 here is CSVEEGTNEQYF. V usage is TRBV29-1 and J usage is TRBJ2-7; checking the TCRdb D call of TRBD1 is not possible without DNA. This CDR3 spans 12 amino acids. Germline V gene data show CDR1 as SQVTM and CDR2 as ANQGSEA.

This chain uses TRBV28 with TRBJ2-7; the TCRdb call, TRBD2, lacks DNA for checking. Germline values: CDR1 MDHEN, CDR2 SYDVKM. This CDR3 spans 17 amino acids. The CDR3 loop is CASSLRLAGDPTYEQYF.

V gene TRBV20-1 combines with J gene TRBJ1-3; TCRdb's D call, TRBD1, is unchecked because there is no DNA. Germline V lookup: CDR1 DFQATT, CDR2 SNEGSKA (reference sequence). The CDR3 covers 13 residues. CDR3 region: CSAYTGAGNTIYF.

The chain has TRBV4-1 and TRBJ2-1; TCRdb's assignment of TRBD2 cannot be checked, as there is no DNA. Germline-derived CDR1 and CDR2 are MGHRA and YSYEKL. The CDR3 totals 13 residues. The CDR3 here is CASSRAASSEQFF.

The gene calls are TRBV9 and TRBJ2-4; no DNA is available, so the TRBD2 call from TCRdb remains unchecked. The length of the CDR3 is 15 residues. Germline loops: CDR1 SGDLS, CDR2 YYNGEE. CDR3 in amino acids: CASSVDGGAKNIQYF.

This chain joins TRBV5-1 and TRBJ2-2; with no DNA, the TCRdb D assignment of TRBD1 cannot be verified. CDR3 size: 17 residues. Germline assignment: CDR1 SGHRS and CDR2 YFSETQ. CDR3 amino acids: CASSSQDWTRTPGELFF.

The chain carries TRBV7-2 and TRBJ2-1; TCRdb designates TRBD2, a call that cannot be tested without DNA. Germline CDR1 SGHTA, CDR2 FQGNSA. The CDR3 has 14 residues. The CDR3 spells CASSLTSDYNEQFF.

CDR3 amino acids: CASSLHPGGTDTQYF. This chain uses TRBV7-3 with TRBJ2-3; TCRdb returns TRBD1, unconfirmable since there is no DNA. Looked up from germline, CDR1 is SGHTA and CDR2 is FQGTGA. This CDR3 contains 15 residues.

The chain links TRBV3-1 to TRBJ2-4; checking the TCRdb D call of TRBD1 is not possible without DNA. Germline V lookup: CDR1 LGHDT, CDR2 YNNKEL (reference sequence). This CDR3 is built from 14 residues. The CDR3 spells CASSSQGPVNIQYF.

The chain recombines TRBV29-1 with TRBJ2-7; TCRdb reports TRBD2, a call that lacks DNA to check it against. The length of the CDR3 is 14 residues. Looked up from germline, CDR1 is SQVTM and CDR2 is ANQGSEA. CDR3 sequence: CSVEETSGAYEQYF.

V is TRBV29-1 and J is TRBJ2-3; lacking DNA, the TRBD2 call made by TCRdb goes unchecked. The CDR3 length is 17 residues. Germline CDR1 SQVTM, CDR2 ANQGSEA. CDR3: CSVGGFLSSGYTDTQYF.

The chain carries TRBV12-3 or TRBV12-4 and TRBJ2-2; the D gene TCRdb calls, TRBD2, cannot be checked with no DNA. The length of the CDR3 is 21 residues. The CDR3 reads CASSLAWGGRIIGRNTGELFF.

This chain connects TRBV7-9 to TRBJ2-1; TCRdb's D gene call, TRBD2, goes unchecked for lack of DNA. The germline V gene has CDR1 SEHNR and CDR2 FQNEAQ (reference sequence). The CDR3 is made up of 15 amino acids. The CDR3 region is CASSSLAGEGNEQFF.

Here the CDR3 reads CASSFGTGGYEQYF. V usage is TRBV12-3 or TRBV12-4 and J usage is TRBJ2-7; there is no DNA to check the TCRdb D call of TRBD1. The CDR3 spans 14 residues.